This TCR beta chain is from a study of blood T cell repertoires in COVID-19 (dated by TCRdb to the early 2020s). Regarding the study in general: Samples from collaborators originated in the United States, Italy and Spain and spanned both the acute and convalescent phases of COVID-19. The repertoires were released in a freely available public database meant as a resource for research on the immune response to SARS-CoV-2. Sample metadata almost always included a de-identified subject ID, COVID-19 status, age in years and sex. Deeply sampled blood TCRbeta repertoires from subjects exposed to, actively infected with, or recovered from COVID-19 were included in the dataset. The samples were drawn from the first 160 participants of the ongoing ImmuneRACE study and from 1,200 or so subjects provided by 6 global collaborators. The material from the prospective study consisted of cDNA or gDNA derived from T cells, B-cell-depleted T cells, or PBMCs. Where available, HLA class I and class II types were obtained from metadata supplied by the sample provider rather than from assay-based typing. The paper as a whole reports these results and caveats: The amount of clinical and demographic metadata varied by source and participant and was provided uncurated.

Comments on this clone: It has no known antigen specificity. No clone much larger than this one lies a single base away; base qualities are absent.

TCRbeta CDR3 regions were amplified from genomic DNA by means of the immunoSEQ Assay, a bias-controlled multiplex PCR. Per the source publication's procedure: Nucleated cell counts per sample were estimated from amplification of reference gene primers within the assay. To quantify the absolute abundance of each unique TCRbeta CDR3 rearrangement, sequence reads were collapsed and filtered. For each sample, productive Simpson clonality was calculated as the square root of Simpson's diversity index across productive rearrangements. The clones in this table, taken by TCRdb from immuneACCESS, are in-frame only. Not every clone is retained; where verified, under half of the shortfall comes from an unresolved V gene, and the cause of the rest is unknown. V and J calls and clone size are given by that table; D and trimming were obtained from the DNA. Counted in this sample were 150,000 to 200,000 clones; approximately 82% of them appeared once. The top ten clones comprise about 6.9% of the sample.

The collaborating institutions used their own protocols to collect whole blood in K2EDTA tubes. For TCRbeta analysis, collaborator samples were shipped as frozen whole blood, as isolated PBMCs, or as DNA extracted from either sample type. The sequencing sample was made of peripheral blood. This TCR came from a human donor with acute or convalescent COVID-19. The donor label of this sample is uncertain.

The CDR3 protein is CASSFQDRGNLAFF. The DNA sequence follows: TGTGCCAGCAGTTTCCAGGACAGGGGGAATTTAGCTTTCTTT. The rearranged chain carries TRBV28 and TRBJ1-1; 10 junctional bases match TRBD1. V lost 3 bases and J lost 10 bases, and the count of bases not matched to a germline gene is 8. Measured from the cysteine to the phenylalanine, the CDR3 is 14 residues long. Just CDR3 DNA is preserved here, 42 bases in frame from base 1. CDR1 and CDR2, per the germline V gene, are MDHEN and SYDVKM.